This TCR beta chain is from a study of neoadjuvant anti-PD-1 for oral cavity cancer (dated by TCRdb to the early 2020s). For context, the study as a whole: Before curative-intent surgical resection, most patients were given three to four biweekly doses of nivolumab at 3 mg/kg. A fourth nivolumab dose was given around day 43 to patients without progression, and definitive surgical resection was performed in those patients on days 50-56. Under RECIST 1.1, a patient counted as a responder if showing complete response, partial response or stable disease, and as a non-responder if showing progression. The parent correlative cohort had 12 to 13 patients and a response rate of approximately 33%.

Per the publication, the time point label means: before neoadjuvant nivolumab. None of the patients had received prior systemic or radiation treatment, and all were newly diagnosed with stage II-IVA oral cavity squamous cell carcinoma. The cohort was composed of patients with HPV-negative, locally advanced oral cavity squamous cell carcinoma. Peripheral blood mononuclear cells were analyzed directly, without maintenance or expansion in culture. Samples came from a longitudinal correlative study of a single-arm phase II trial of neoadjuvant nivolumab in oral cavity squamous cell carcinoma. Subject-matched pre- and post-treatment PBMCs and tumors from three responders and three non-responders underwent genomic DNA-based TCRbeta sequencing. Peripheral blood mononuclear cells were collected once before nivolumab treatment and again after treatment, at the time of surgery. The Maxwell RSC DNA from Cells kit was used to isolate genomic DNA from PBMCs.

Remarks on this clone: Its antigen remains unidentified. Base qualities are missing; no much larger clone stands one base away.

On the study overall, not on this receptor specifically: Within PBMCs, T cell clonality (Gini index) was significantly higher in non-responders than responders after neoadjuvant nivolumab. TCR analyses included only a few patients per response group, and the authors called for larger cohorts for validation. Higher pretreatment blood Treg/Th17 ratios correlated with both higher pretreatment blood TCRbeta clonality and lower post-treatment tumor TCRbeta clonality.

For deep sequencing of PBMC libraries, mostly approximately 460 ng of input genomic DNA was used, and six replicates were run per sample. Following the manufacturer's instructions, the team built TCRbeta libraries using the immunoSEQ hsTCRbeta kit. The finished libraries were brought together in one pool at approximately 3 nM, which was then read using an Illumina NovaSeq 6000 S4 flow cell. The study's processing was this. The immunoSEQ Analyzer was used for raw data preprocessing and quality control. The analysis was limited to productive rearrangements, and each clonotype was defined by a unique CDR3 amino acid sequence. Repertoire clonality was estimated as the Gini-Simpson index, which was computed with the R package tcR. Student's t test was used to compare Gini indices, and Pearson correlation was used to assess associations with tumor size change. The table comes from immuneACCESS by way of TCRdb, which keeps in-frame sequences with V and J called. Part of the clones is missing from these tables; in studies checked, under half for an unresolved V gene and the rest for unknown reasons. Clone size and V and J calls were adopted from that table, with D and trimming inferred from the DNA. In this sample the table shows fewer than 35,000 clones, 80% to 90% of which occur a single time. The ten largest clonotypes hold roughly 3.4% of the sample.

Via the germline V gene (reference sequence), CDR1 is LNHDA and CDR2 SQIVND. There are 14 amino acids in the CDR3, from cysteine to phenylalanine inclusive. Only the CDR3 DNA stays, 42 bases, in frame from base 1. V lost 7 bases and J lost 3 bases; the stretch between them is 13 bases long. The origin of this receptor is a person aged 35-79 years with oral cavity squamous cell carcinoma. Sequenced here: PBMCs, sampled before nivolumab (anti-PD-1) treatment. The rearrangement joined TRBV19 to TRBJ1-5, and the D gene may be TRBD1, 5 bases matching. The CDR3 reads CASNSGTVNQPQHF. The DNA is TGTGCCAGTAACTCGGGGACCGTCAATCAGCCCCAGCATTTT.